These 28 T cell receptor beta chains share one sample of origin, sequenced in a study of blood T cell repertoires in COVID-19. This table comes from immunoSEQ multiplex PCR, and its TCRdb copy is limited to in-frame clones, with some not included. The sample holds roughly 230,000 clones, 70% to 90% seen once. The sample consisted of peripheral blood. Receptors originate from a middle-aged man with COVID-19, enrolled during active disease.

This chain connects TRBV5-1 to TRBJ2-5; 7 nucleotides line up with TRBD2. CDR3 length equals 19 residues. Germline V CDR1 and CDR2: SGHRS, YFSETQ. V trimming: 0 bases; J trimming: 1 base; junction bases outside the gene matches: 15. The CDR3 here is CASSLDAGAAYPLQETQYF. In DNA form, the CDR3 reads TGCGCCAGCAGCTTGGACGCGGGAGCCGCCTATCCCCTCCAAGAGACCCAGTACTTC.

V is TRBV15 and J is TRBJ1-4; D gene ambiguous. Trimming removed 1 base from V and 4 bases from J, with 7 bases in between. The length of the CDR3 is 14 residues. Germline-derived CDR1 and CDR2 are LNHNV and YYDKDF (reference sequence). Here the CDR3 reads CATSRVGSNEKLFF. In DNA form, the CDR3 reads TGTGCCACCAGCAGAGTTGGGAGTAATGAAAAACTGTTTTTT.

The rearrangement joins TRBV6-2 or TRBV6-3 to TRBJ2-1; weak D call: TRBD2 (5 bases). Germline V CDR1 and CDR2: MNHEY, SVGEGT. With 0 bases removed from V and 7 bases from J, the gap between germline ends came to 7 bases. The CDR3 has 13 residues. The CDR3 DNA reads TGTGCCAGCAGTTACTCGGAGGTAAATGAGCAGTTCTTC. Translated: CASSYSEVNEQFF.

The chain recombines TRBV2 with TRBJ1-5, with a tentative D call TRBD1 (5 bases). CDR1 and CDR2 from the germline V gene are SNHLY and FYNNEI. V gave up 4 bases and J gave up 5 bases, with 15 bases separating them. This CDR3 is built from 15 residues. CDR3 protein: CASSARSGVDQPQHF. The CDR3 region has the DNA TGTGCCAGCAGTGCTCGATCGGGGGTCGATCAGCCCCAGCATTTT.

Remarks on this clone: The germline gene is not matched at one end of the junction; a read error may be the cause. The rearrangement links TRBV29-1 to TRBJ2-5; tentative D call: TRBD2 (6 bases). Germline V gene lookup returns CDR1 SQVTM and CDR2 ANQGSEA. The CDR3 spans 11 residues. The CDR3: CSAHVGGIRDF. In nucleotides, the CDR3 is TGCAGCGCCCACGTAGGCGGGATTCGGGACTTC.

The genes are TRBV10-3 and TRBJ2-2; 7 bases are a match to TRBD1. The germline V gene has CDR1 ENHRY and CDR2 SYGVKD. CDR3 size: 16 residues. With 6 bases clipped from V and 2 bases from J, the junction kept 9 bases outside the gene matches. CDR3 region: CAIRVTGQANTGELFF. CDR3 nucleotide sequence: TGTGCCATCAGGGTTACCGGACAGGCCAACACCGGGGAGCTGTTTTTT.

As for this clone: Other DNA sequences in the sample encode the same CDR3. The chain employs TRBV9 and TRBJ2-5, with TRBD2 matching 13 bases. This CDR3 is 15 amino acids long. Trimming removed 0 bases from V and 5 bases from J; junction bases left unmatched: 1. Germline CDR1 is SGDLS and CDR2 is YYNGEE. The CDR3 protein is CASSVGLAGGETQYF. DNA of the CDR3: TGTGCCAGCAGCGTAGGACTAGCGGGGGGCGAGACCCAGTACTTC.

This rearrangement joins TRBV5-1 to TRBJ2-1, with a weak D call TRBD1 (5 bases). The germline V gene has CDR1 SGHRS and CDR2 YFSETQ. The CDR3 is 15 residues long. Trimming shortened V by 4 bases and J by 0 bases, and 11 bases separated the two germline ends. The CDR3 region is CASSPTVSSYNEQFF. CDR3 DNA sequence: TGCGCCAGCAGCCCGACAGTGAGCTCCTACAATGAGCAGTTCTTC.

The genes are TRBV30 and TRBJ1-6; D uncertain. In germline, CDR1 is GTSNPN, CDR2 SVGIG (reference sequence). Between the trimmed V and J ends, which lost 0 bases and 4 bases, there was a span of 7 bases. The CDR3 spans 14 residues. Here the CDR3 DNA reads TGTGCCTGGAGTGTCGGGGATTATAATTCACCCCTCCACTTT. As protein: CAWSVGDYNSPLHF.

The chain recombines TRBV12-3 or TRBV12-4 with TRBJ1-5; D perhaps matches TRBD1 (5 bases). The CDR3 runs to 12 residues. Trimming stripped 2 bases from V and 9 bases from J, with 8 bases between. CDR3 sequence: CASSLNRGPQHF. The DNA of the CDR3 is TGTGCCAGCAGTTTAAATAGGGGGCCCCAGCATTTT.

This sequence joins TRBV24-1 and TRBJ2-3, with 10 positions matching TRBD2. This CDR3 comprises 17 residues. The junction had 8 bases not matched to a gene; V was cut back by 0 bases and J by 6 bases. The germline CDR1 and CDR2 sequences are KGHDR and SFDVKD. CDR3 DNA: TGTGCCACCAGTGATTTGTTAGTTAGCGGGGGGCCCGATACGCAGTATTTT. This translates into CATSDLLVSGGPDTQYF.

The CDR3 is CASSLSGQKAFF. CDR3 in DNA: TGTGCCAGCAGCTTGAGCGGACAGAAGGCTTTCTTT. This chain uses TRBV5-4 with TRBJ1-1; possible D gene TRBD1, 6 bases. Germline CDR1 is SGHNT and CDR2 is YYREEE (reference sequence). The CDR3 spans 12 residues. Trimming removed 1 base from V and 11 bases from J, with 12 bases in between.

The rearrangement links TRBV7-6 to TRBJ2-2; a weak D match, TRBD1 (5 bases). Germline assignment: CDR1 SGHVS and CDR2 FNYEAQ. The CDR3 consists of 15 residues. The V gene lost 6 bases and the J gene lost 6 bases, with 17 bases spanning the gap. Written as DNA, the CDR3 is TGTGCCAGCAGAAGGGGAACAAATTGGTCCGGGGAGCTGTTTTTT. It codes for CASRRGTNWSGELFF.

The chain joins TRBV7-3 to TRBJ2-2; D is perhaps TRBD2 (6 bases). V dropped 5 bases and J dropped 7 bases, with 14 bases sitting between them. The V gene's germline CDR1 is SGHTA and CDR2 FQGTGA. The CDR3 is 14 residues long. In DNA, the CDR3 is TGTGCCAGCAGCCGGGGACTGCAGGTCGGGGAGCTGTTTTTT. It codes for CASSRGLQVGELFF.

The chain joins TRBV5-1 to TRBJ2-1; D gene ambiguous. V lost 0 bases and J 7 bases, leaving 5 bases between the germline ends. Germline V gene lookup returns CDR1 SGHRS and CDR2 YFSETQ. This CDR3 spans 12 amino acids. CDR3 amino acids: CASSLGRNEQFF. In nucleotides, the CDR3 is TGCGCCAGCAGCTTGGGGCGGAATGAGCAGTTCTTC.

This clone was counted once. This chain uses TRBV9 with TRBJ2-5, with 10 bases aligning to TRBD2. Losses at the gene ends were 0 bases for V and 4 bases for J; bases not matched to a gene: 6. The V gene's germline CDR1 is SGDLS and CDR2 YYNGEE. The CDR3 has 16 residues. The CDR3 DNA sequence: TGTGCCAGCAGCGTAGGCCTAGCGGGGGCCATAGAGACCCAGTACTTC. It is translated as CASSVGLAGAIETQYF.

The chain has TRBV6-2 or TRBV6-3 and TRBJ1-6, with 8 bases identical to TRBD1. Trimming removed 0 bases from V and 10 bases from J; junction bases left unmatched: 11. The CDR3 is made up of 17 amino acids. Germline CDR1 MNHEY, CDR2 SVGEGT. CDR3 amino acids: CASSYSSRGRGRSPLHF. The DNA of the CDR3 is TGTGCCAGCAGTTACTCTTCCCGGGGCAGGGGGCGATCACCCCTCCACTTT.

The chain links TRBV7-3 to TRBJ2-2; D gene unclear. This CDR3 comprises 15 residues. V was pared by 3 bases and J by 4 bases, with 12 bases between. Germline V gene lookup returns CDR1 SGHTA and CDR2 FQGTGA. CDR3 amino acids: CASSFFGGRTGELFF. The CDR3 nucleotides are TGTGCCAGCAGCTTTTTCGGTGGTCGCACCGGGGAGCTGTTTTTT. The full variable domain, its missing parts supplied by reference TRBV7-3 and TRBJ2-2, is GAGVSQTPSNKVTEKGKYVELRCDPISGHTALYWYRQSLGQGPEFLIYFQGTGAADDSGLPNDRFFAVRPEGSVSTLKIQRTERGDSAVYLCASSFFGGRTGELFFGEGSRLTVL.

The V gene is TRBV2, the J gene TRBJ2-3, with 12 bases lining up with TRBD2. After removal of 7 bases from V and 4 bases from J, the junction contained 6 bases not matched to a gene. Germline V gene sequence: CDR1 SNHLY, CDR2 FYNNEI. The CDR3 sequence is 15 residues long. The CDR3 is CASIPLAGGSDTQYF. CDR3 nucleotide sequence: TGTGCCAGCATTCCTCTAGCGGGGGGGTCAGATACGCAGTATTTT.

The chain recombines TRBV6-1 with TRBJ2-7; 7 nucleotides align to TRBD1. Germline loops: CDR1 MNHNS, CDR2 SASEGT. With 0 bases clipped from V and 0 bases from J, the junction kept 5 bases outside the gene matches. The CDR3 has 16 amino acids. In DNA, the CDR3 is TGTGCCAGCAGTGAAGCGGGCAGGGGGAGCTCCTACGAGCAGTACTTC. Its protein product is CASSEAGRGSSYEQYF.

The genes are TRBV5-1 and TRBJ1-6, with TRBD1 as a possible D gene (5 bases). The CDR3 runs to 16 residues. Trimming shortened V by 4 bases and J by 3 bases, and 14 bases separated the two germline ends. CDR1 and CDR2 (germline): SGHRS, YFSETQ. CDR3 loop: CASSPSGGDYNSPLHF. For the CDR3, the DNA is TGCGCCAGCAGCCCATCAGGAGGGGACTATAATTCACCCCTCCACTTT.

The chain couples TRBV25-1 to TRBJ1-5; D remains unclear. The CDR3 has 14 amino acids. Germline CDR1 MGHDK, CDR2 SYGVNS. V was shortened by 3 bases and J by 4 bases, with 10 bases between the two germline ends. CDR3 in DNA: TGTGCCAGCAGTGAGATACAGAGAAATCAGCCCCAGCATTTT. It translates to CASSEIQRNQPQHF. The full variable domain, completed using reference TRBV25-1 and TRBJ1-5, is EADIYQTPRYLVIGTGKKITLECSQTMGHDKMYWYQQDPGMELHLIHYSYGVNSTEKGDLSSESTVSRIRTEHFPLTLESARPSHTSQYLCASSEIQRNQPQHFGDGTRLSIL.

Regarding this clone: Sequence at one end of the junction differs from germline and may be a read error. V and J are TRBV4-1 and TRBJ1-1, with D tentatively TRBD1 (6 bases). Germline assignment: CDR1 MGHRA and CDR2 YSYEKL. CDR3 size: 12 residues. The CDR3 protein is CASSQDVGQFDF. The CDR3 nucleotides read TGCGCCAGCAGCCAAGACGTCGGACAGTTTGATTTT.

With regard to this clone: At the DNA level, this CDR3 is encoded by other sequences in the same sample as well. The chain couples TRBV10-3 to TRBJ2-5, with D tentatively TRBD2 (6 bases). Germline CDR1 is ENHRY and CDR2 is SYGVKD. Deletions cut 5 bases from V and 5 bases from J, with 12 bases between. The CDR3 has 13 residues. DNA of the CDR3: TGTGCCATCAGTCCTCGGGGGTGGGAGACCCAGTACTTC. Its translation is CAISPRGWETQYF.

The chain uses TRBV30 and TRBJ1-1; 9 bases fit TRBD1. Germline V CDR1 and CDR2: GTSNPN, SVGIG (reference sequence). J gave up 4 bases and V 7 bases, and 10 bases lay outside the gene matches. This CDR3 comprises 14 residues. The CDR3 nucleotides are TGTGCCTCACACCGTGGACAGGGGAGCACTGAAGCTTTCTTT. Translated: CASHRGQGSTEAFF.

The rearrangement joins TRBV30 to TRBJ1-3; TRBD1 might be the D (5 bases). CDR1 GTSNPN and CDR2 SVGIG come from the germline V gene (reference sequence). The CDR3 totals 16 residues. Trimming shortened V by 2 bases and J by 0 bases, and 14 bases separated the two germline ends. Here the CDR3 DNA reads TGTGCCTGGAGTTCACGCGGGACCGGCTCTGGAAACACCATATATTTT. It translates to CAWSSRGTGSGNTIYF.

The V gene is TRBV5-6, the J gene TRBJ1-1; D is unclear. CDR3 size: 13 residues. The ends were cut back, 1 base at V and 9 bases at J, with 13 bases in the middle. CDR1 SGHDT and CDR2 YYEEEE come from the germline V gene. CDR3 residues: CASSLSSTVKAFF. The CDR3 bases are TGTGCCAGCAGCTTGAGTTCAACAGTAAAAGCTTTCTTT.

This clone appeared a few times. V usage is TRBV28 and J usage is TRBJ1-2; 8 bases fit TRBD1. The CDR3 runs to 16 residues. The V gene's germline CDR1 is MDHEN and CDR2 SYDVKM. V was clipped by 7 bases and J by 6 bases; unmatched bases: 16. In nucleotides, the CDR3 is TGTGCCAGCAAGGTAGCAGGGGGCTCGTCTGGGGATGGCTACACCTTC. Its translation: CASKVAGGSSGDGYTF.